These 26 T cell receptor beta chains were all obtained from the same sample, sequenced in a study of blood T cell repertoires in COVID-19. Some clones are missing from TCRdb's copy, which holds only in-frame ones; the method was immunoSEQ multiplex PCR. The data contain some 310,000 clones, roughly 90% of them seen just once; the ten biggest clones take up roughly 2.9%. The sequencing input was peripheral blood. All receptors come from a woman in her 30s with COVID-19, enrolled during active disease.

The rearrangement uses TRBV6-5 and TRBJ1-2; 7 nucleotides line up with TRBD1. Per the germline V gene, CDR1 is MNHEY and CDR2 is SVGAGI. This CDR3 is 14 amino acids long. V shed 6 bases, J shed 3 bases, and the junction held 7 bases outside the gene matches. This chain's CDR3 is CASSNPGGYYGYTF. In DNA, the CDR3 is TGTGCCAGCAGCAACCCAGGGGGATACTATGGCTACACCTTC.

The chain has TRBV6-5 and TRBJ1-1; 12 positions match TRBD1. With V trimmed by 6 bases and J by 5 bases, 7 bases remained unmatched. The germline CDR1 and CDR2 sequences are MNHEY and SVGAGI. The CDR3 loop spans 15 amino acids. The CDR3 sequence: CASRGTGGAGTEAFF. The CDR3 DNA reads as TGTGCCAGCAGAGGGACAGGGGGCGCTGGTACTGAAGCTTTCTTT.

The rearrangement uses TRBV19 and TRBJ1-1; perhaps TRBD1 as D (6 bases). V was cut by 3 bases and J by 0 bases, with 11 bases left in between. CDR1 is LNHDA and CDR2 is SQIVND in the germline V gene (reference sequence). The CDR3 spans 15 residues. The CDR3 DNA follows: TGTGCCAGTAGTATGTACGGACAGATGAACACTGAAGCTTTCTTT. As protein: CASSMYGQMNTEAFF.

The CDR3 nucleotides read TGTGCCAGCAGCTTAATTAGCGCCTACAATGAGCAGTTCTTC. Its translation is CASSLISAYNEQFF. V and J are TRBV7-8 and TRBJ2-1; tentatively, D is TRBD2 (5 bases). This CDR3 has 14 amino acids. V gave up 2 bases and J gave up 2 bases, with 7 bases separating them. The germline gives CDR1 SGHVS, CDR2 FQNEAQ.

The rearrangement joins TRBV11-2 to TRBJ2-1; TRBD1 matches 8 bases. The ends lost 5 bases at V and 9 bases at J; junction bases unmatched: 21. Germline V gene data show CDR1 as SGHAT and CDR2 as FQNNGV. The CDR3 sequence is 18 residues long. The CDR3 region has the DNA TGTGCCAGCAGCCCCCGGACAGGGAAAGGGCTCCTACAGGGTGAGCAGTTCTTC. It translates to CASSPRTGKGLLQGEQFF.

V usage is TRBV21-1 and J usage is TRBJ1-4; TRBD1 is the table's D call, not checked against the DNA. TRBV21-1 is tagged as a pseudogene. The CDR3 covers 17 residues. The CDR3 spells CASSSPLGCRDDEKLFF. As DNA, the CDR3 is TGTGCCAGCAGCAGTCCCCTAGGTTGCAGGGATGATGAAAAACTGTTTTTT.

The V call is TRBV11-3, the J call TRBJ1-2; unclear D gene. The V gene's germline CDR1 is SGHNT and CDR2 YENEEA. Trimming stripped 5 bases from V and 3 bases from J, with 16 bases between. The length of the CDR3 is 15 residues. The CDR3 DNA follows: TGTGCCAGCAGCCCGAAGTTGGGCGACGACTATGGCTACACCTTC. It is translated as CASSPKLGDDYGYTF. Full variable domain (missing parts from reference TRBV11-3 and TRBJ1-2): EAGVVQSPRYKIIEKKQPVAFWCNPISGHNTLYWYLQNLGQGPELLIRYENEEAVDDSQLPKDRFSAERLKGVDSTLKIQPAELGDSAVYLCASSPKLGDDYGYTFGSGTRLTVV.

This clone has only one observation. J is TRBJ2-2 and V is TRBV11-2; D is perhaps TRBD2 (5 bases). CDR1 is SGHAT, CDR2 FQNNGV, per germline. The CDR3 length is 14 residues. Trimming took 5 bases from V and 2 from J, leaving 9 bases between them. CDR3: CASSLGLNTGELFF. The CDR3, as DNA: TGTGCCAGCAGCCTAGGACTTAACACCGGGGAGCTGTTTTTT.

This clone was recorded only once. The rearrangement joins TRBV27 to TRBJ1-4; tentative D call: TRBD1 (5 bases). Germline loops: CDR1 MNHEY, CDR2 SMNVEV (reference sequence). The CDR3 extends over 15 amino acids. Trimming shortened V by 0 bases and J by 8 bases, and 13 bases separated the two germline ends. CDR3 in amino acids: CASSLSGGTGEKLFF. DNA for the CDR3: TGTGCCAGCAGTTTATCCGGAGGGACGGGCGAAAAACTGTTTTTT.

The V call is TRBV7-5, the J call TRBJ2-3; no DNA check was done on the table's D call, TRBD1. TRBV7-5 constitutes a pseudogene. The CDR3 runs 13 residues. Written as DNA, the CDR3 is TGTGTCAGAAGCTTTGCAGGGGGACATACGCAGTATTTT. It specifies CVRSFAGGHTQYF.

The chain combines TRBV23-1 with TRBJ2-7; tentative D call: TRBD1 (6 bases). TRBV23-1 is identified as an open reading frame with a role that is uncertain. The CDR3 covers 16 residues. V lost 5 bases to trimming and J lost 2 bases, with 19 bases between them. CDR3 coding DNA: TGCGCCAGCAGTTCCCTTTCGTGGGACAAGCCCTACGAGCAGTACTTC. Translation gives CASSSLSWDKPYEQYF.

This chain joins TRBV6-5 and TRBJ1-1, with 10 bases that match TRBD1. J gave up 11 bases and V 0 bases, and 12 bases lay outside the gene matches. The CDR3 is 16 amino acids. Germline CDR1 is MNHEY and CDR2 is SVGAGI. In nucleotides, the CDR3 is TGTGCCAGCAGTTACTCGAAGGGACAGGGGAAAATGACGGCTTTCTTT. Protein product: CASSYSKGQGKMTAFF.

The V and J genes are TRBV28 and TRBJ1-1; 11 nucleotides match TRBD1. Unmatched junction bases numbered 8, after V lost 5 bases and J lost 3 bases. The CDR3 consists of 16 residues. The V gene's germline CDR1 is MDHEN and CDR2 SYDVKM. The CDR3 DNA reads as TGTGCCAGCAGTACGTGGACAGGGGGCGCGGACACTGAAGCTTTCTTT. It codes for CASSTWTGGADTEAFF.

CDR3 nucleotides: TGTGCCAGCACCGGAAGGGGTCAAAATCTCGATCCTGAAGCTTTCTTT. Translating gives CASTGRGQNLDPEAFF. The chain is built from TRBV25-1 and TRBJ1-1; possible D gene TRBD1, 5 bases. V was cut by 7 bases and J by 6 bases, with 24 bases left in between. Germline V gives CDR1 MGHDK, CDR2 SYGVNS. The CDR3 spans 16 residues.

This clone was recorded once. This chain's CDR3 is CASSIQPGTGGTDTQYF. DNA of the CDR3: TGCGCCAGCAGTATACAACCCGGGACAGGGGGAACAGATACGCAGTATTTT. The genes are TRBV5-1 and TRBJ2-3, with 11 bases aligning to TRBD1. Germline V lookup: CDR1 SGHRS, CDR2 YFSETQ. Losses at the gene ends were 5 bases for V and 3 bases for J; bases not matched to a gene: 11. CDR3 size: 17 residues.

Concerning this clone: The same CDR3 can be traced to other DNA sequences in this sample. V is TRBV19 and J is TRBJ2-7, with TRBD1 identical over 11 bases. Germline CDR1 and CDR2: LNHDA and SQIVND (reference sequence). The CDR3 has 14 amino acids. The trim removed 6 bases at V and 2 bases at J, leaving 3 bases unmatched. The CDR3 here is CASSMGQGAYEQYF. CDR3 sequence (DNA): TGTGCCAGTAGCATGGGACAGGGGGCCTACGAGCAGTACTTC.

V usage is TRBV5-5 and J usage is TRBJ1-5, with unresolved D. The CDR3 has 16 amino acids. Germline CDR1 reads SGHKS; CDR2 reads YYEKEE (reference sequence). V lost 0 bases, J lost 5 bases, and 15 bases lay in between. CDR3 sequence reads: CASSLAVGLTHQPQHF. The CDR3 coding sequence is TGTGCCAGCAGCTTGGCAGTTGGGCTAACTCATCAGCCCCAGCATTTT.

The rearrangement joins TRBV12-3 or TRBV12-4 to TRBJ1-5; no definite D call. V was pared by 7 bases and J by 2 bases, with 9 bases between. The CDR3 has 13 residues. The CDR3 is CASTPTGNQPQHF. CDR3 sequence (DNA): TGTGCCAGCACCCCCACAGGCAATCAGCCCCAGCATTTT.

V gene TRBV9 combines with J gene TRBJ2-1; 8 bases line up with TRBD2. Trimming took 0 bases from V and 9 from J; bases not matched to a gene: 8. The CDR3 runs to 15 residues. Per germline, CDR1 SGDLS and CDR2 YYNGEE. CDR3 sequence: CASSVGGSGTGEQFF. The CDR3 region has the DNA TGTGCCAGCAGCGTAGGAGGTAGCGGGACCGGTGAGCAGTTCTTC.

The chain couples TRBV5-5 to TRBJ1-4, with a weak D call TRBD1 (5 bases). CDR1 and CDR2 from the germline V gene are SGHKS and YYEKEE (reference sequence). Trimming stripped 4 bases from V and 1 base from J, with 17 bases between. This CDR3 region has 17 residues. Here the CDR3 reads CASSPRGGGGTNEKLFF. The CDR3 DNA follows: TGTGCCAGCAGCCCCCGGGGTGGGGGAGGAACTAATGAAAAACTGTTTTTT.

The DNA for the CDR3 is TGCGCCAGCTCTCCGGACACGATTAATGAAAAACTGTTTTTT. Protein sequence: CASSPDTINEKLFF. The rearrangement joins TRBV5-1 to TRBJ1-4, with D tentatively TRBD1 (5 bases). Trimming pared 7 bases from V and 4 bases from J, leaving 14 bases between. From germline, CDR1 is SGHRS and CDR2 YFSETQ. The CDR3 extends over 14 amino acids.

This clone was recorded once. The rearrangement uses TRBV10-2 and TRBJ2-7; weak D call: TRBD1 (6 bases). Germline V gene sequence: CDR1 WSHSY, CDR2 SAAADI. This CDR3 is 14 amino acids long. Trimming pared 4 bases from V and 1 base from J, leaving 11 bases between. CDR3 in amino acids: CASSVDRTSYEQYF. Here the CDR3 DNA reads TGCGCCAGCAGTGTTGACAGGACATCCTACGAGCAGTACTTC.

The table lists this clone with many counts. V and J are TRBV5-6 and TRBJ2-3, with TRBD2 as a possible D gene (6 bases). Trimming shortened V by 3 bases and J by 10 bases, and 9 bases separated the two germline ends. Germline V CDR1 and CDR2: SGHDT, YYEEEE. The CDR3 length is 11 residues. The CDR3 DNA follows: TGTGCCAGCAGCTCCCGCGGGGCGCAGTATTTT. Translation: CASSSRGAQYF.

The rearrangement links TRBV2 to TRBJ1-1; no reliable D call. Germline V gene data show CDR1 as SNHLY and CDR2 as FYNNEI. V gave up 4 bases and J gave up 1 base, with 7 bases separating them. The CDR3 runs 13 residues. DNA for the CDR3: TGTGCCAGCAGTGGCGGGTGGAACACTGAAGCTTTCTTT. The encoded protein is CASSGGWNTEAFF.

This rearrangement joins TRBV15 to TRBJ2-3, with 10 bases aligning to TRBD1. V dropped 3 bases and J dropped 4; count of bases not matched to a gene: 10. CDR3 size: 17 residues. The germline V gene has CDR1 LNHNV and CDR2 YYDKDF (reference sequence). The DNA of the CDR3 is TGTGCCACCAGCAGGGGGACAGGGGACCGAGCAGCAGATACGCAGTATTTT. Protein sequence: CATSRGTGDRAADTQYF. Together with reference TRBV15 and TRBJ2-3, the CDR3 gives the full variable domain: DAMVIQNPRYQVTQFGKPVTLSCSQTLNHNVMYWYQQKSSQAPKLLFHYYDKDFNNEADTPDNFQSRRPNTSFCFLDIRSPGLGDTAMYLCATSRGTGDRAADTQYFGPGTRLTVL.

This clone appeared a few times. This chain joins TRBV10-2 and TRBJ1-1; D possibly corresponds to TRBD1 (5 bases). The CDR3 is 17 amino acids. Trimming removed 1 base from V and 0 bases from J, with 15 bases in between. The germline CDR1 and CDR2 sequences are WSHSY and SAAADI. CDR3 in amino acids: CASSEYGPQEMNTEAFF. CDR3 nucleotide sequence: TGCGCCAGCAGTGAGTACGGACCACAGGAGATGAACACTGAAGCTTTCTTT.